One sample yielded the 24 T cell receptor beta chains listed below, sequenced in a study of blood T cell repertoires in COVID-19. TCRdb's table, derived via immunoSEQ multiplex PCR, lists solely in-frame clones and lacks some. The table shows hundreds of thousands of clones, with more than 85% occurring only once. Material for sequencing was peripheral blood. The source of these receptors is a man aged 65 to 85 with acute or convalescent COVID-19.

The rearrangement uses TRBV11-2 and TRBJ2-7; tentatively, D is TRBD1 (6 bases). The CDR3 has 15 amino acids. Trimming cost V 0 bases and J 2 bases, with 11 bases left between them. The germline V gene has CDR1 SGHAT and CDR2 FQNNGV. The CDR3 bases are TGTGCCAGCAGCTTAGAAGGGGGAGTCACCTACGAGCAGTACTTC. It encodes CASSLEGGVTYEQYF.

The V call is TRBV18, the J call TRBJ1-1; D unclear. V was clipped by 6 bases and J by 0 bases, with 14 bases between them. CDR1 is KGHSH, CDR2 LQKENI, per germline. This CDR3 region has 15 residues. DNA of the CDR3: TGTGCCAGCTCCCCCTACATGGGCATGAACACTGAAGCTTTCTTT. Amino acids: CASSPYMGMNTEAFF.

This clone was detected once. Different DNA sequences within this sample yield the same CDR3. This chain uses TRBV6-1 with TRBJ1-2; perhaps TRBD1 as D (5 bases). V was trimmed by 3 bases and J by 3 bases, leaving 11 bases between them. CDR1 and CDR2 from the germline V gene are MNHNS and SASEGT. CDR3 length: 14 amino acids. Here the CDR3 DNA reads TGTGCCAGCAGTGAGGGGGGGTTAGACTATGGCTACACCTTC. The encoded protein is CASSEGGLDYGYTF.

The CDR3 spells CASSQDSGPTEAFF. In DNA, the CDR3 is TGCGCCAGCAGCCAAGATTCAGGGCCCACTGAAGCTTTCTTT. The rearrangement links TRBV4-3 to TRBJ1-1, with D perhaps TRBD1 (5 bases). This CDR3 is 14 amino acids long. V was clipped by 0 bases and J by 4 bases, with 9 bases between them. Germline CDR1 LGHNA, CDR2 YSLEER.

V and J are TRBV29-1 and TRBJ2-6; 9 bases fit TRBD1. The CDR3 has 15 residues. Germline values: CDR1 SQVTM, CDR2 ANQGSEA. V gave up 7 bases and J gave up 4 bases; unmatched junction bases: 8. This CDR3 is CSAGQGPGGANVLTF. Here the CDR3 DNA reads TGCAGCGCCGGACAGGGGCCAGGCGGGGCCAACGTCCTGACTTTC.

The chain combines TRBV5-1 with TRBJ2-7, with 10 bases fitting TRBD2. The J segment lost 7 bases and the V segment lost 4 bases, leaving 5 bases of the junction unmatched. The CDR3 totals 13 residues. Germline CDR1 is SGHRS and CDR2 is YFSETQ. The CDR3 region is CASSPSGGREQYF. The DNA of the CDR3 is TGCGCCAGCAGCCCTAGCGGGGGACGAGAGCAGTACTTC.

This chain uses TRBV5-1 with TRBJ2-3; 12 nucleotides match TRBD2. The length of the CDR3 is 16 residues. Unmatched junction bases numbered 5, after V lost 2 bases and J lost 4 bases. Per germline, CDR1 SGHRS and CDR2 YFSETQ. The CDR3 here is CASSFRTSGAPDTQYF. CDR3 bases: TGCGCCAGCAGCTTCAGGACTAGCGGGGCCCCAGATACGCAGTATTTT.

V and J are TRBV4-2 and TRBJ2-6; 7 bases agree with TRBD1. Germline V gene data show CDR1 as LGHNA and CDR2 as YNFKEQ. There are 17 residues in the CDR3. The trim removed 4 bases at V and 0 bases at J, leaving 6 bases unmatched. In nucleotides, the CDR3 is TGTGCCAGCAGCCCAACGGGACAGTCCTCTGGGGCCAACGTCCTGACTTTC. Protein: CASSPTGQSSGANVLTF.

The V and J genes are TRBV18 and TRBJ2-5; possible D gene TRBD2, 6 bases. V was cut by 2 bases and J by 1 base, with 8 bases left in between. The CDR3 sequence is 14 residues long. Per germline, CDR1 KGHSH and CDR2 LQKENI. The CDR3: CASSPMRGQETQYF. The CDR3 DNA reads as TGTGCCAGCTCACCAATGCGGGGCCAAGAGACCCAGTACTTC.

The CDR3 sequence: CSVDEVFYGYTF. The CDR3 DNA is TGCAGCGTTGATGAGGTATTCTATGGCTACACCTTC. V usage is TRBV29-1 and J usage is TRBJ1-2, with no clear D. V dropped 3 bases and J dropped 4 bases, with 9 bases sitting between them. CDR1 SQVTM and CDR2 ANQGSEA come from the germline V gene. The CDR3 length is 12 residues.

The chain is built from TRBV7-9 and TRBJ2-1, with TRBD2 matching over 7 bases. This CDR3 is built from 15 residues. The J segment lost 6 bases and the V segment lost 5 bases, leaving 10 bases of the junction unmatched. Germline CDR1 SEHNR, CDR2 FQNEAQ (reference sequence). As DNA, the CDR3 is TGTGCCAGCAGCCCGCGAGGGCGGGAGTCCAATGAGCAGTTCTTC. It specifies CASSPRGRESNEQFF.

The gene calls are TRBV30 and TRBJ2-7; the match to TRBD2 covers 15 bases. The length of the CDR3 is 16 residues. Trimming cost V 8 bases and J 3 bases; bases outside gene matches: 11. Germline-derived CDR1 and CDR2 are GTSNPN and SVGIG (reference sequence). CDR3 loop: CAGGGLAGGRDYEQYF. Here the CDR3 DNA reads TGTGCCGGGGGGGGACTAGCGGGAGGAAGGGACTACGAGCAGTACTTC.

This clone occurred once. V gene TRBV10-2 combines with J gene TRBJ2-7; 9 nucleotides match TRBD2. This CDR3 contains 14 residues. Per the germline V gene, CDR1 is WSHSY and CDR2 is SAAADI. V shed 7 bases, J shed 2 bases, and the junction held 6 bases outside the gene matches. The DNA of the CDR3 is TGCGCCAGCACGACTAGCGGCACAACCTACGAGCAGTACTTC. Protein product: CASTTSGTTYEQYF.

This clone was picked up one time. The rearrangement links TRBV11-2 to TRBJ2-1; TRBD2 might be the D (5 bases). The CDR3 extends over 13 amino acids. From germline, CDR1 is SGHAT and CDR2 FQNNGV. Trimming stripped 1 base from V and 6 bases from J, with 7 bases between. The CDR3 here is CASSLGLANEQFF. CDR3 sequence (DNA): TGTGCCAGCAGCTTAGGGCTAGCCAATGAGCAGTTCTTC.

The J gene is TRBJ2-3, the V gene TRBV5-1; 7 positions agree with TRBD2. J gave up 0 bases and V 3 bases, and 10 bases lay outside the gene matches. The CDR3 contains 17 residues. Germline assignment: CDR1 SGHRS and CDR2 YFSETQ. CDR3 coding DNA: TGCGCCAGCAGCTCGGGGACGGGGGGATCTAGCACAGATACGCAGTATTTT. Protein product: CASSSGTGGSSTDTQYF.

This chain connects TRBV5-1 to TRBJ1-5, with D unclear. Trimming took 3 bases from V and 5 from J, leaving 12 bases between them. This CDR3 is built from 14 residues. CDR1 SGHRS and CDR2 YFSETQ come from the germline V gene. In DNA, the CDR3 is TGCGCCAGCAGCTCGGACGGGGAGTATCAGCCCCAGCATTTT. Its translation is CASSSDGEYQPQHF.

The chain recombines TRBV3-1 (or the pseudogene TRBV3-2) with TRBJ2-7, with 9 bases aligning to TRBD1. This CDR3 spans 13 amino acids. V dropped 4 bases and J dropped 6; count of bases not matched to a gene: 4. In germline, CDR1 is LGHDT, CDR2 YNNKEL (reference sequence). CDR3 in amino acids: CASSRGQGSEQYF. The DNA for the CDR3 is TGTGCCAGCAGCCGGGGACAGGGTAGCGAGCAGTACTTC.

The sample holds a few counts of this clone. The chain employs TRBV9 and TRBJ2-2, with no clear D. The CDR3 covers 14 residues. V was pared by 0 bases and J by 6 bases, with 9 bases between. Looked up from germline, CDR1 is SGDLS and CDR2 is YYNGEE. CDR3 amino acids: CASSVGSQSGELFF. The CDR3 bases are TGTGCCAGCAGCGTAGGGTCACAATCCGGGGAGCTGTTTTTT.

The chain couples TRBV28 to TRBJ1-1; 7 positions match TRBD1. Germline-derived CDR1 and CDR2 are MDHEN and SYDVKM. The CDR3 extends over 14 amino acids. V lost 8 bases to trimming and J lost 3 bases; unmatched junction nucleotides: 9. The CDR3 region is CASGTGEEYTEAFF. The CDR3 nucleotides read TGTGCCAGCGGAACAGGGGAGGAGTACACTGAAGCTTTCTTT.

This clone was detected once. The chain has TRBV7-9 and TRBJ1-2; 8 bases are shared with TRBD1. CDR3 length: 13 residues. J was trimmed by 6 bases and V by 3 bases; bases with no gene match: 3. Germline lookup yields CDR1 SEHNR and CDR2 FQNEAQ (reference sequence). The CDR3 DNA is TGTGCCAGCAGCTTTTCGGGACAGGATGGCTACACCTTC. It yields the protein CASSFSGQDGYTF.

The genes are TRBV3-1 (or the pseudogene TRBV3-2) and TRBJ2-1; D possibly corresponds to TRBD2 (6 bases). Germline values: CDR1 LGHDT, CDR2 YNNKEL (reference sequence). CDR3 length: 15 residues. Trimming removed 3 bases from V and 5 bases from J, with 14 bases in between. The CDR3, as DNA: TGTGCCAGCAGCCAGCGGGACCGGATCAACAATGAGCAGTTCTTC. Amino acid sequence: CASSQRDRINNEQFF.

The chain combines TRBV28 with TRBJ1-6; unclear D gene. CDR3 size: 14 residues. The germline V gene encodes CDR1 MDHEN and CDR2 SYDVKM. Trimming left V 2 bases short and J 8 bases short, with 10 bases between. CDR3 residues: CASSLGRRDSPLHF. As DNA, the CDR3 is TGTGCCAGCAGTTTAGGGCGGCGGGATTCACCCCTCCACTTT.

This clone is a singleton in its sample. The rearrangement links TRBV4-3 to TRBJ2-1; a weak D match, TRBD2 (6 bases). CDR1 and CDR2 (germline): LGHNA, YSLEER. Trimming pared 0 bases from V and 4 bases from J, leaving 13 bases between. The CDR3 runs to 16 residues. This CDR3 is CASSQELRGWYNEQFF. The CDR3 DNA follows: TGCGCCAGCAGCCAAGAGTTGCGGGGTTGGTACAATGAGCAGTTCTTC.

The CDR3 sequence is CASSSGQGGTGELFF. The CDR3 nucleotides read TGTGCCAGCAGCTCGGGACAGGGCGGCACCGGGGAGCTGTTTTTT. The rearrangement uses TRBV5-4 and TRBJ2-2, with 9 bases fitting TRBD1. V lost 3 bases to trimming and J lost 4 bases; unmatched junction nucleotides: 4. The germline V gene has CDR1 SGHNT and CDR2 YYREEE (reference sequence). This CDR3 spans 15 amino acids.